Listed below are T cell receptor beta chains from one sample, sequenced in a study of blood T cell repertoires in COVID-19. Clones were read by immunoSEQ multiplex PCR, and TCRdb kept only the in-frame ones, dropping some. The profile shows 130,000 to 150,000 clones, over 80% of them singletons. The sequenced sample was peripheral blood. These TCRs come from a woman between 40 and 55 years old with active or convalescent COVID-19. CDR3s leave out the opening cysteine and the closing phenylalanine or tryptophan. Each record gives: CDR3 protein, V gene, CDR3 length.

CDR3aa: ASSATANYGYT
v_gene: TRBV5-4
len: 11

CDR3aa: ASRGGEFYGYT
v_gene: TRBV2
len: 11

CDR3aa: ASSYSKGQIYGYT
v_gene: TRBV6-2/TRBV6-3
len: 13

CDR3aa: ASSPLRDNPPNYGYT
v_gene: TRBV18
len: 15

CDR3aa: ASSYTEGLAGPTDTQY
v_gene: TRBV6-2/TRBV6-3
len: 16

CDR3aa: ASSSFGLRLSYEQY
v_gene: TRBV28
len: 14

CDR3aa: ASSFASGGPGTDTQY
v_gene: TRBV11-2
len: 15

CDR3aa: AISGDRASYEQY
v_gene: TRBV10-3
len: 12

CDR3aa: ASSPLSQGANEKLF
v_gene: TRBV18
len: 14

CDR3aa: ASSFPGQGGKDRFGANVLT
v_gene: TRBV5-1
len: 19

CDR3aa: ASSLQSTGDNSPLH
v_gene: TRBV7-2
len: 14

CDR3aa: ASSPGTSGIGSYEQY
v_gene: TRBV19
len: 15

CDR3aa: ASSLEGRGSDTGELF
v_gene: TRBV7-6
len: 15

CDR3aa: ASSFRDRGGETQY
v_gene: TRBV27
len: 13

CDR3aa: ASSYRSQGSNQPQH
v_gene: TRBV6-6
len: 14

CDR3aa: ASSLLGGGRNYGYT
v_gene: TRBV28
len: 14

CDR3aa: ASSFRDWSSYNSPLH
v_gene: TRBV28
len: 15

CDR3aa: ASSPMAGQPQH
v_gene: TRBV5-1
len: 11

CDR3aa: ASSYPGQGTDTQY
v_gene: TRBV6-2/TRBV6-3
len: 13

CDR3aa: SVAGTSTDTQY
v_gene: TRBV29-1
len: 11

CDR3aa: ASSTGVSNEKLF
v_gene: TRBV9
len: 12

CDR3aa: SATYGYT
v_gene: TRBV20-1
len: 7

CDR3aa: ASSLRQRSGVSTDTQY
v_gene: TRBV5-5
len: 16

CDR3aa: ASSLQGNTEAF
v_gene: TRBV12-3/TRBV12-4
len: 11

CDR3aa: ASSLSKTSKFKDTQY
v_gene: TRBV27
len: 15

CDR3aa: ASSPLANPGEEQF
v_gene: TRBV19
len: 13

CDR3aa: ASSPLPSESQDTQY
v_gene: TRBV18
len: 14

CDR3aa: ASSPGLSTDTQY
v_gene: TRBV3-1/TRBV3-2
len: 12

CDR3aa: ASSHGGAGSSYNSPLH
v_gene: TRBV7-9
len: 16

CDR3aa: ASSHRVAF
v_gene: TRBV11-2
len: 8

CDR3aa: ASSGDRGNYGYT
v_gene: TRBV5-6
len: 12

CDR3aa: ASRYTGVGQPQH
v_gene: TRBV28
len: 12

CDR3aa: ASSPLRGTEAF
v_gene: TRBV7-2
len: 11

CDR3aa: ASSPLDRDEKLF
v_gene: TRBV9
len: 12

CDR3aa: ASSLRGGYGYT
v_gene: TRBV27
len: 11

CDR3aa: ASSPPGRGQKPF
v_gene: TRBV3-1/TRBV3-2
len: 12

CDR3aa: ASSLQGAGNTIY
v_gene: TRBV11-2
len: 12

CDR3aa: ASSLESLGPQETQY
v_gene: TRBV11-2
len: 14

CDR3aa: ASNQGFPTDTQY
v_gene: TRBV6-6
len: 12

CDR3aa: ASSVVTSSYNEQF
v_gene: TRBV28
len: 13

CDR3aa: ASSSDPRSASRSVQF
v_gene: TRBV7-2
len: 15

CDR3aa: ASSLAHSSYEQY
v_gene: TRBV7-2
len: 12